This T cell receptor (beta chain) is from a study of blood T cell repertoires in COVID-19. Trimming cost V 3 bases and J 10 bases; bases outside gene matches: 11. The germline V gene encodes CDR1 KGHDR and CDR2 SFDVKD. There are 16 residues in the CDR3. Assay used: immunoSEQ multiplex PCR; TCRdb lists only in-frame clones, some missing. The sample has some 250,000 clones, 70% to 90% seen once. The material sequenced was peripheral blood. The receptor comes from a man aged 55 to 69 with acute or convalescent COVID-19. This chain joins TRBV24-1 and TRBJ2-1; 10 bases align to TRBD1. CDR3 sequence (DNA): TGTGCCACCAGTGATCCCCGGACAGGGGGGCCCGAGGAGCAGTTCTTC. It encodes CATSDPRTGGPEEQFF.